The subject of this entry is one TCR beta chain. Assay: immunoSEQ multiplex PCR; the TCRdb copy retains only in-frame clones and omits some. The table has about 95,000 clones, roughly 87% seen once. This entry comes from a study of OX40 agonist ivuxolimab in advanced cancers. Study-level information: Ivuxolimab, which patients received intravenously every 2 weeks, was dosed at 0.01 to 10 mg/kg.

The CDR3 consists of 14 residues. Trimming at V came to 4 bases and at J to 2 bases, leaving 2 bases not matched to a gene. From germline, CDR1 is SGHRS and CDR2 YFSETQ. V gene TRBV5-1 combines with J gene TRBJ1-5, with 8 nucleotides matching TRBD1. The specimen comprised CD4+ or CD8+ T cells sorted from blood, sampled in a trial of the OX40 agonist ivuxolimab. The receptor comes from an adult with an advanced solid tumor such as melanoma, head and neck, liver or kidney cancer. CDR3 DNA sequence: TGCGCCAGCAGCCCGGGACAGGGCAATCAGCCCCAGCATTTT. The encoded protein is CASSPGQGNQPQHF.